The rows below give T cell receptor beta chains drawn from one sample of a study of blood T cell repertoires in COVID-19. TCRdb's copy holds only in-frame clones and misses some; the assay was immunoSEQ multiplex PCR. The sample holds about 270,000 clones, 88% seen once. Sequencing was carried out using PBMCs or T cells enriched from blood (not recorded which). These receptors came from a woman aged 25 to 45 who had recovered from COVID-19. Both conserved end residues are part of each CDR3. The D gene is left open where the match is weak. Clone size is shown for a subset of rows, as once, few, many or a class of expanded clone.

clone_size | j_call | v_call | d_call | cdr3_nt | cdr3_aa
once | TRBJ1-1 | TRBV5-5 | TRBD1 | TGTGCCAGCAGTAGTGGACAGGTTTTATCTGAAGCTTTCTTT | CASSSGQVLSEAFF
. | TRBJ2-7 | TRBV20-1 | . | TGCAGTGCGCTTTCAGGGTTCGAGCAGTACTTC | CSALSGFEQYF
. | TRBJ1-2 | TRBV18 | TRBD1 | TGTGCCAGCTCACCGGGGACAGGGATCGAGTTTGCCTTC | CASSPGTGIEFAF
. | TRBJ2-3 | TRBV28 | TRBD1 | TGTGCCAGCAGTTTAAGCGACAGGGACACAGATACGCAGTATTTT | CASSLSDRDTDTQYF
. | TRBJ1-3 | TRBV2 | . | TGTGCCAGCACTCTGAGGGCTTCCTCTGGAAACACCATATATTTT | CASTLRASSGNTIYF
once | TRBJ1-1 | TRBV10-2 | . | TGCGCCAGCAGTGAGACAGTATTGCGCACTGAAGCTTTCTTT | CASSETVLRTEAFF
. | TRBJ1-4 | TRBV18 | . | TGTGCCAGCTCACCACCGGGAGGAATCCGGGAAAAACTGTTTTTT | CASSPPGGIREKLFF
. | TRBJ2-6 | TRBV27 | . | TGTGCCAGCAGTTTGAGTCCCGGGGCCAACGTCCTGACTTTC | CASSLSPGANVLTF
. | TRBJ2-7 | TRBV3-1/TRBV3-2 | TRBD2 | TGTGCCAGCAGCCAAGAAGGACTAGCGGGGGGATCCTACGAGCAGTACTTC | CASSQEGLAGGSYEQYF
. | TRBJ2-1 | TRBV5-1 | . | TGCGCCAGCAGCCAAACCTACAATGAGCAGTTCTTC | CASSQTYNEQFF
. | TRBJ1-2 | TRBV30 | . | TGTGCCTGGAGTGTTTGGTTGGGCAGGGACTATGGCTACACCTTC | CAWSVWLGRDYGYTF
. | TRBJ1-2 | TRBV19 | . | TGTGCCAGTAGTACACTACCCTATGGCTACACCTTC | CASSTLPYGYTF
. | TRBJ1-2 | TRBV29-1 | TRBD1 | TGCAGCGTTCGCGGACAGGGGAAGAGGCCTTATGGCTACACCTTC | CSVRGQGKRPYGYTF
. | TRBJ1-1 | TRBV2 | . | TGTGCCAGCAGTGAATCCCGGGTCAACACTGAAGCTTTCTTT | CASSESRVNTEAFF
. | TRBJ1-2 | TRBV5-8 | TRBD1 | TGTGCCAGCAGTTCTATCGCCAGGGGGTTTAGTGGCTACACCTTC | CASSSIARGFSGYTF
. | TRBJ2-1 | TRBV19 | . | TGTGCCAGTAGTATCTCTTCCAGGGAGGTGAATGAGCAGTTCTTC | CASSISSREVNEQFF
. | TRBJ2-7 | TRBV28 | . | TGTGCCAGTACCAAACAGGGATCCTACGAGCAGTACTTC | CASTKQGSYEQYF
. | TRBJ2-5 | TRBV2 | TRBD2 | TGTGCCAGCAGCACTAATGGGGGGGAAGAGACCCAGTACTTC | CASSTNGGEETQYF
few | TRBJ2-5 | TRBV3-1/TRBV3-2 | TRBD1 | TGTGCCAGCAGCCAAGTCTCCGGGACAGGGAAGACCCAGTACTTC | CASSQVSGTGKTQYF
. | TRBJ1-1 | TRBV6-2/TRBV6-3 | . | TGTGCCAGCAGTGGACGGTGGGGAGTGAACACTGAAGCTTTCTTT | CASSGRWGVNTEAFF
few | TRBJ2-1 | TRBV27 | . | TGTGCCAGCAGTGCGATCCTTAGGAGCTACAATGAGCAGTTCTTC | CASSAILRSYNEQFF
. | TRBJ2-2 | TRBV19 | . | TGTGCCAGTAGTATCGGGGGCGGGGAGCTGTTTTTT | CASSIGGGELFF
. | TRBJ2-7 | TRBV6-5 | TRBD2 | TGTGCCAGCAGTTTCGGGAGGGCCACAGACGAGCAGTACTTC | CASSFGRATDEQYF
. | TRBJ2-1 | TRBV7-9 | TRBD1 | TGTGCCAGCAGCTTAAGACAGGGGGTTGGTGAGCAGTTCTTC | CASSLRQGVGEQFF
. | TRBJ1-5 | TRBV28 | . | TGTGCCAGCAGTTTTGCGCAAGATAGCAATCAGCCCCAGCATTTT | CASSFAQDSNQPQHF
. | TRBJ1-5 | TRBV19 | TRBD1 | TGTGCCAGTAGTGGGGGACAGGGGGCTATGCAGCCCCAGCATTTT | CASSGGQGAMQPQHF
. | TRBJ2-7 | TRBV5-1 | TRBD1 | TGCGCCAGCAGCTCCACGGGACAGCCCTACGAGCAGTACTTC | CASSSTGQPYEQYF
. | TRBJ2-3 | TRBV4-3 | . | TGCGCCAGCAGCCCCCGGAGACCTCCAGATACGCAGTATTTT | CASSPRRPPDTQYF
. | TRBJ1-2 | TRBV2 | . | TGTGCCAGCAGTGAAACAGGGAAGGGCGGTGGCTACACCTTC | CASSETGKGGGYTF
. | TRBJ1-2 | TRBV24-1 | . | TGTGCCACCAGTGACAGACAGGCCTATGGCTACACCTTC | CATSDRQAYGYTF
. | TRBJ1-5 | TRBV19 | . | TGTGCCAGTAGTATCATCAGAAGCAATCAGCCCCAGCATTTT | CASSIIRSNQPQHF
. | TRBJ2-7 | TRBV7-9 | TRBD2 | TGTGCCAGCAGCCAACCTACTAGCGGGAGCGGATACGAGCAGTACTTC | CASSQPTSGSGYEQYF
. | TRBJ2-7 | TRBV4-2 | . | TGTGCCAGCAGCCAAGAGGCAGGGATGGGCGAGCAGTACTTC | CASSQEAGMGEQYF
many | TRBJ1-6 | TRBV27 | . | TGTGCCAGCAGTCCACAACAGCACTATAATTCACCCCTCCACTTT | CASSPQQHYNSPLHF
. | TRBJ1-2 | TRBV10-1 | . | TGCGCCAGCAGTGATACAGACTATGGCTACACCTTC | CASSDTDYGYTF
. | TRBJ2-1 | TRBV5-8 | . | TGTGCCAGCAGCCCCTGGGGCCGGAATTACAATGAGCAGTTCTTC | CASSPWGRNYNEQFF
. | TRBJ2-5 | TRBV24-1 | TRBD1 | TGTGCCACCAGTGATTTGGAAGGGTCGGGCCAGGGGGTACGGGAGACCCAGTACTTC | CATSDLEGSGQGVRETQYF
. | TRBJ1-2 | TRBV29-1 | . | TGCAGCGTTGTTCGGGCGGGAGCTAACTATGGCTACACCTTC | CSVVRAGANYGYTF
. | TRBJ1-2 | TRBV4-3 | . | TGCGCCAGCAGCCAAGGGTCAGGGTATGGGTATGGCTACACCTTC | CASSQGSGYGYGYTF
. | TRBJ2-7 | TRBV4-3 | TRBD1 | TGCGCCAGCAGCCAAGATGGTGGGACAGGGAGCTACGAGCAGTACTTC | CASSQDGGTGSYEQYF
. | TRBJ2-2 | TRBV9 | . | TGTGCCAGCAGCCCTGTTATAACCGGGGAGCTGTTTTTT | CASSPVITGELFF
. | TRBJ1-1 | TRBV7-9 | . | TGTGCCAGCAGCTTAAGGGATACGGGATTACGCACTGAAGCTTTCTTT | CASSLRDTGLRTEAFF